This T cell receptor (beta chain) was recovered during a study of blood T cells in healthy people across ages. The CDR3 is made up of 16 amino acids. From germline, CDR1 is SGHTA and CDR2 FQGTGA. Losses at the gene ends were 2 bases for V and 3 bases for J; bases not matched to a gene: 7. A second PCR, run for roughly 6 to 11 cycles, used a sample-barcoded 5' primer plus a J-beta primer mix. From the 5' RACE reads, TCRdb called clonotypes with MiXCR, one entry per CDR3 protein. There are about 1.7 million distinct CDR3 sequences in the sample; 28% occur only once, and approximately 7.7% lies in the top ten.

The receptor was derived from a woman in her twenties or thirties in good health. The chain carries TRBV7-3 and TRBJ2-5; 9 bases fit TRBD2. The sequenced sample was blood. CDR3 DNA sequence: TGTGCCAGCAGCTTATACGGCGGGGGGGTCGAAGAGACCCAGTACTTC. Encoded protein: CASSLYGGGVEETQYF.